A single sample gave rise to the 20 T cell receptor beta chains below, sequenced in a study of T cells after posttransplantation cyclophosphamide (dated by TCRdb to 2016 to 2017). The library was prepared using the immunoSEQ multiplex PCR assay. Not all clones reach the TCRdb copy of this immuneACCESS table, which keeps in-frame sequences only. Checked studies attribute under half of the gap to unresolved V genes and leave the rest unexplained. The table notes tens of thousands of clones here, none of them singletons. 5.5% to 8% of the sample rests with the top ten. Sequencing was carried out using PBMCs. The receptors stem from a woman aged 60-70 years in good health, CMV-negative, and a related stem cell transplant donor.

There are many counts of this clone. V and J are TRBV9 and TRBJ2-1; perhaps TRBD1 as D (7 bases). Trimming left V 0 bases short and J 2 bases short, with 12 bases between. Germline V lookup: CDR1 SGDLS, CDR2 YYNGEE. The CDR3 covers 16 residues. CDR3 amino acids: CASSVGGDSTYNEQFF. The CDR3 DNA is TGTGCCAGCAGCGTAGGGGGGGACAGTACCTACAATGAGCAGTTCTTC.

The rearrangement joins TRBV27 to TRBJ2-3; TRBD2 agrees at 11 bases. Trimming at V came to 3 bases and at J to 2 bases, leaving 7 bases not matched to a gene. The CDR3 covers 17 residues. The V gene's germline CDR1 is MNHEY and CDR2 SMNVEV (reference sequence). The CDR3 DNA reads as TGTGCCAGCAGTTTTTGGGGGACTAGCGGCTTCACAGATACGCAGTATTTT. Its translation: CASSFWGTSGFTDTQYF.

This clone was picked up many times. The chain combines TRBV19 with TRBJ2-1, with 8 nucleotides matching TRBD2. The CDR3 extends over 16 amino acids. Germline trimming cut 4 bases from V and 2 bases from J; bases unmatched to any gene: 7. In germline, CDR1 is LNHDA, CDR2 SQIVND (reference sequence). Here the CDR3 reads CASSTLTSGPYNEQFF. In nucleotides, the CDR3 is TGTGCCAGTAGTACGCTCACTAGCGGCCCCTACAATGAGCAGTTCTTC.

The genes are TRBV18 and TRBJ2-7; the match to TRBD2 covers 8 bases. V shed 3 bases and J 0 bases; nucleotides not matched to a gene: 4. Per germline, CDR1 KGHSH and CDR2 LQKENI. The CDR3 spans 15 residues. The CDR3 DNA reads as TGTGCCAGCTCACCCTCGAGCGGGAGCTCCTACGAGCAGTACGTC. Amino acids: CASSPSSGSSYEQYV.

Ten or more counts support this clone. The chain links TRBV30 to TRBJ1-3; 7 bases match TRBD1. The V segment lost 3 bases and the J segment 0 bases; nucleotides outside the gene matches: 5. The V gene's germline CDR1 is GTSNPN and CDR2 SVGIG (reference sequence). This CDR3 has 15 residues. The CDR3 is CAWRRDRASGNTIYF. The CDR3 DNA reads as TGTGCCTGGAGAAGAGACAGGGCCTCTGGAAACACCATATATTTT.

There are many counts of this clone. This chain links TRBV7-9 with TRBJ2-1, with TRBD2 identical over 8 bases. Losses at the gene ends were 5 bases for V and 12 bases for J; bases not matched to a gene: 3. The CDR3 extends over 11 amino acids. The germline CDR1 and CDR2 sequences are SEHNR and FQNEAQ (reference sequence). CDR3 in amino acids: CASSRAGVQFF. The CDR3 coding sequence is TGTGCCAGCAGCCGAGCGGGAGTGCAGTTCTTC.

The sample holds many counts of this clone. The V call is TRBV7-6, the J call TRBJ1-5; D is uncertain. This CDR3 comprises 15 residues. Per the germline V gene, CDR1 is SGHVS and CDR2 is FNYEAQ. Trimming cost V 1 base and J 0 bases, with 7 bases left between them. The CDR3: CASSLERGSNQPQHF. Here the CDR3 DNA reads TGTGCCAGCAGCTTAGAACGGGGTAGCAATCAGCCCCAGCATTTT.

The chain couples TRBV6-6 to TRBJ2-3; 10 bases match TRBD2. V trimming: 2 bases; J trimming: 2 bases; junction bases outside the gene matches: 4. CDR1 is MNHNY and CDR2 is SVGAGI in the germline V gene (reference sequence). The CDR3 is 16 residues long. The CDR3 spells CASSYPLAGNTDTQYF. CDR3 in DNA: TGTGCCAGCAGTTACCCACTAGCGGGGAACACAGATACGCAGTATTTT.

CDR3 DNA sequence: TGCAGCGTTGTAGCGGGAGGGGGTTGGGGTTTAGTTTTGACAGATACGCAGTATTTT. It translates to CSVVAGGGWGLVLTDTQYF. The chain employs TRBV29-1 and TRBJ2-3; TRBD2 matches at 11 bases. The CDR3 spans 19 residues. Losses at the gene ends were 4 bases for V and 3 bases for J; bases not matched to a gene: 18. Per germline, CDR1 SQVTM and CDR2 ANQGSEA.

This rearrangement joins TRBV7-9 to TRBJ2-2, with D perhaps matching TRBD1 (5 bases). Germline CDR1 SEHNR, CDR2 FQNEAQ (reference sequence). The V gene lost 4 bases and the J gene lost 10 bases, with 13 bases spanning the gap. CDR3 length: 13 residues. CDR3 bases: TGTGCCAGCAGCTCGTCAGGGCGGCAGGAGCTGTTTTTT. This encodes CASSSSGRQELFF.

This clone was counted only a few times. The rearrangement uses TRBV2 and TRBJ1-4; maybe TRBD1 (6 bases). The CDR3 loop spans 15 amino acids. Looked up from germline, CDR1 is SNHLY and CDR2 is FYNNEI. Trimming cost V 7 bases and J 4 bases, with 16 bases left between them. The CDR3 nucleotides are TGTGCCAGCAAAAAAGGGGGGGGGTTTAATGAAAAACTGTTTTTT. Translating gives CASKKGGGFNEKLFF.

The table lists this clone with a few counts. The J gene is TRBJ2-7, the V gene TRBV16; weak D call: TRBD2 (5 bases). The V gene's germline CDR1 is KGHSY and CDR2 FQNENV. Trimming stripped 2 bases from V and 6 bases from J, with 17 bases between. The CDR3 extends over 15 amino acids. The CDR3 nucleotides are TGTGCCAGCAGCCAAACACGGGGTGTGCTGTCCGAGCAGTACGTC. It codes for CASSQTRGVLSEQYV.

The gene calls are TRBV5-4 and TRBJ2-5, with TRBD1 matching 7 bases. The tail of the sequence fits TRBJ2-7 better, so the J call may be wrong. This CDR3 contains 13 residues. Germline V CDR1 and CDR2: SGHNT, YYREEE (reference sequence). The CDR3 DNA reads as TGTGCCAGCAGCTCCGACAGGGAACGCGAGCAGTACTTC. Protein: CASSSDREREQYF.

This clone was found many times. The chain has TRBV23-1 and TRBJ1-5; a possible D gene is TRBD1 (6 bases). TRBV23-1 is an ORF, and what it does is uncertain. This CDR3 has 18 amino acids. The ends were cut back, 0 bases at V and 0 bases at J, with 15 bases in the middle. CDR3 in DNA: TGCGCCAGCAGTCAATCCGTCGGGAGGACAGTTAGCAATCAGCCCCAGCATTTT. Amino acids: CASSQSVGRTVSNQPQHF.

In this sample, this clone turned up many times. The chain links TRBV7-2 to TRBJ2-3; the D is unclear. The CDR3 sequence is 12 residues long. V was pared by 4 bases and J by 8 bases, with 10 bases between. From germline, CDR1 is SGHTA and CDR2 FQGNSA. CDR3 DNA sequence: TGTGCCAGCAGCTCCCAACTTAGTACGCAGTATTTT. This gives the protein CASSSQLSTQYF.

This clone has just a few counts. One end of the junction is discordant with germline, which a read error may explain. Other DNA sequences in the same sample also yield this CDR3. V gene TRBV19 combines with J gene TRBJ2-7; D is uncertain. The CDR3 runs 11 residues. From germline, CDR1 is LNHDA and CDR2 SQIVND (reference sequence). This CDR3 is CASSIDHKQYF. In nucleotides, the CDR3 is TGTGCCAGTAGCATAGACCACAAGCAGTACTTC.

This clone was observed many times. The chain uses TRBV10-3 and TRBJ2-7; TRBD2 aligns across 8 bases. V lost 3 bases, J lost 5 bases, and 12 bases stayed unmatched. In germline, CDR1 is ENHRY, CDR2 SYGVKD. The CDR3 extends over 16 amino acids. The CDR3: CAISDPRGSGVDEQYF. The DNA for the CDR3 is TGTGCCATCAGTGATCCTCGGGGTAGCGGGGTGGACGAGCAGTACTTC.

This chain links TRBV27 with TRBJ2-7; 8 bases align to TRBD1. The germline CDR1 and CDR2 sequences are MNHEY and SMNVEV (reference sequence). The junction had 11 bases not matched to a gene; V was cut back by 5 bases and J by 5 bases. CDR3 length equals 15 residues. In nucleotides, the CDR3 is TGTGCCAGCAGTCCCGGTGGGCAGGGGGCCCACGAGCAGTACGTC. It is translated as CASSPGGQGAHEQYV.

This clone has at least ten counts. V gene TRBV27 combines with J gene TRBJ1-2; D is ambiguous. Germline-derived CDR1 and CDR2 are MNHEY and SMNVEV (reference sequence). The CDR3 sequence is 15 residues long. The V and J ends lost 5 bases and 2 bases respectively, with 15 bases between them. The CDR3 region has the DNA TGTGCCAGCAGTCCAAGTGACATGGCGAACTATGGCTACACCTTC. It translates to CASSPSDMANYGYTF.

This clone was found many times. This chain uses TRBV5-6 with TRBJ1-1; the match to TRBD1 covers 7 bases. CDR1 is SGHDT, CDR2 YYEEEE, per germline. V lost 0 bases and J lost 6; bases outside the gene matches: 8. The CDR3 totals 15 residues. CDR3 in DNA: TGTGCCAGCAGCTTGGCCAATTTACAGGGGTCTGAAGCTTTCTTT. It is translated as CASSLANLQGSEAFF.